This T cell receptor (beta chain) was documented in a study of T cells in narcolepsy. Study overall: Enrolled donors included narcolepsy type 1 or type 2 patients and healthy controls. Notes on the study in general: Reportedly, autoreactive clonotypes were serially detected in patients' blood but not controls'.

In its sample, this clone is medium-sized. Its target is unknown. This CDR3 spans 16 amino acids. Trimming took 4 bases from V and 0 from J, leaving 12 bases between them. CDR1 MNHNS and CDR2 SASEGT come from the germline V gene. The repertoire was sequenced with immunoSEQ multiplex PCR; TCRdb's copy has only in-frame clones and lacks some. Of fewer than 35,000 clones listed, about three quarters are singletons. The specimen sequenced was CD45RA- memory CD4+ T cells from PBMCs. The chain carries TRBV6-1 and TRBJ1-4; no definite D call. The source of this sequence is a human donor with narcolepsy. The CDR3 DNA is TGTGCCAGCAGTGGCACAGTACGGGCAACTAATGAAAAACTGTTTTTT. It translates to CASSGTVRATNEKLFF.